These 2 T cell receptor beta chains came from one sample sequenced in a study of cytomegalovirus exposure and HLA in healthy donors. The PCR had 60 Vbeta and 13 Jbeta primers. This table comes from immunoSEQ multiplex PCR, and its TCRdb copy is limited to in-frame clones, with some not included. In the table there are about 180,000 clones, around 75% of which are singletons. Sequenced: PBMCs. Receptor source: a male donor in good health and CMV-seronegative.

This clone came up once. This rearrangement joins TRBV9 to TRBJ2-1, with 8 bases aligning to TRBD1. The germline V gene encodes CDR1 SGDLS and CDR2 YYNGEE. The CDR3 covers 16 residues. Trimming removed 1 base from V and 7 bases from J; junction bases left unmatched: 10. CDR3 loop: CASSVRPGGFNNEQFF. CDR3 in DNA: TGTGCCAGCAGCGTACGCCCAGGGGGCTTCAATAATGAGCAGTTCTTC.

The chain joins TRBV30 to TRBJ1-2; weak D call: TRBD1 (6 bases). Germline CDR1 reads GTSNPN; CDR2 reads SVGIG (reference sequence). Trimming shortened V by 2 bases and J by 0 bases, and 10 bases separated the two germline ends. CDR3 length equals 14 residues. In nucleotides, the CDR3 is TGTGCCTGGAGTCTAGGGACATCTAACTATGGCTACACCTTC. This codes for CAWSLGTSNYGYTF. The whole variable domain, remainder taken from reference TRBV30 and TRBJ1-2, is SQTIHQWPATLVQPVGSPLSLECTVEGTSNPNLYWYRQAAGRGLQLLFYSVGIGQISSEVPQNLSASRPQDRQFILSSKKLLLSDSGFYLCAWSLGTSNYGYTFGSGTRLTVV.